This T cell receptor beta chain was documented in a study of CD8 T cells in ankylosing spondylitis. In this sample, this clonotype turned up a few times. Each TCR beta library was made by quantitative 5'-RACE that incorporated molecular barcodes. TCRdb ran MiXCR on the 5' RACE reads and lists one entry per CDR3 protein. This table has 200,000 to 250,000 distinct CDR3 sequences, 7% to 10% appearing once. The CDR3 has 14 amino acids. The V end was cut by 4 bases, the J end by 5 bases, with 15 bases between. Germline CDR1 reads LGHNA; CDR2 reads YSLEER. The chain recombines TRBV4-3 with TRBJ2-7; D perhaps matches TRBD1 (6 bases). Source material: blood, either unsorted or a sorted T cell fraction (not recorded which). The origin of this receptor is a female donor with ankylosing spondylitis or in good health (not recorded which). This chain's CDR3 is CASSRGSTGNEQYF. CDR3 nucleotides: TGCGCCAGCAGCCGGGGCTCCACAGGGAACGAGCAGTACTTC.